The sequence of this T cell receptor (beta chain) was determined in a study of blood T cell repertoires in COVID-19. Source study methods: Estimated nucleated cell counts came from reference gene primer amplification. TCRdb's copy holds only in-frame clones and misses some; the assay was immunoSEQ multiplex PCR. The V and J calls and the clone size are those of that table, but D and trimming were determined from the DNA. The repertoire holds 150,000 to 200,000 clones, with over 70% as singletons. The CDR3 runs 11 residues. Germline V lookup: CDR1 SQVTM, CDR2 ANQGSEA. Trimming pared 7 bases from V and 0 bases from J, leaving 4 bases between.

The chain links TRBV29-1 to TRBJ2-1, with D unclear. Sequenced material: peripheral blood. The sequence was obtained from a man between 60 and 75 years old with acute or convalescent COVID-19. This chain's CDR3 is CSGSSYNEQFF. CDR3 sequence (DNA): TGCAGCGGTAGCTCCTACAATGAGCAGTTCTTC.